Listed here are 32 T cell receptor beta chains from one sample, sequenced in a study of metastatic and nonmetastatic thyroid tumors. TCRdb re-processed the PCR reads through MiXCR. The sample holds under 5,000 clones; roughly two fifths are singletons and the top ten take roughly a quarter. None of the patients had undergone any treatment ahead of thyroid surgery. Sequencing used tumor tissue. These receptors were obtained from a male donor with papillary thyroid cancer or a benign thyroid nodule (not recorded which). Some clones in this sample may be carry-over from other donors' samples.

This chain connects TRBV12-3 or TRBV12-4 to TRBJ2-7; 10 bases are shared with TRBD2. The J segment lost 6 bases and the V segment lost 2 bases, leaving 13 bases of the junction unmatched. The CDR3 is made up of 17 amino acids. CDR3 residues: CASSLWFGAGGVAEQYF. In DNA form, the CDR3 reads TGTGCCAGCAGTTTATGGTTCGGAGCGGGGGGGGTGGCCGAGCAGTACTTC.

CDR3 bases: TGTGCCAGCAGGCTAAGACAGGACCCCTCCTACGAGCAGTACTTC. This encodes CASRLRQDPSYEQYF. This chain links TRBV6-1 with TRBJ2-7; D may be TRBD1 (6 bases). Germline CDR1 is MNHNS and CDR2 is SASEGT. The V gene lost 6 bases and the J gene lost 0 bases, with 15 bases spanning the gap. The CDR3 consists of 15 residues.

The chain joins TRBV28 to TRBJ1-5, with a weak D call TRBD1 (6 bases). This CDR3 has 18 residues. Germline V lookup: CDR1 MDHEN, CDR2 SYDVKM. Trimming took 5 bases from V and 7 from J, leaving 27 bases between them. The DNA for the CDR3 is TGTGCCAGCAGTCGGGGGGGGGCTTCCGCTGGAGTTAACCAGCCCCAGCATTTT. Translating it yields CASSRGGASAGVNQPQHF.

The rearrangement uses TRBV12-3 or TRBV12-4 and TRBJ2-2; D is possibly TRBD2 (6 bases). Trimming stripped 5 bases from V and 1 base from J, with 14 bases between. The CDR3 runs 16 residues. The CDR3 is CASSPRGSGNTGELFF. As DNA, the CDR3 is TGTGCCAGCAGTCCTAGGGGTAGCGGGAACACCGGGGAGCTGTTTTTT.

This clone was observed a handful of times. J is TRBJ2-4 and V is TRBV28; D possibly corresponds to TRBD2 (5 bases). The germline CDR1 and CDR2 sequences are MDHEN and SYDVKM. The CDR3 extends over 15 amino acids. V lost 5 bases to trimming and J lost 1 base, with 12 bases between them. The CDR3 loop is CASSRRSGAKNIQYF. The CDR3 DNA is TGTGCCAGCAGTCGGAGGTCGGGGGCCAAAAACATTCAGTACTTC.

V is TRBV4-1 and J is TRBJ2-1, with D uncertain. The length of the CDR3 is 14 residues. The V gene's germline CDR1 is MGHRA and CDR2 YSYEKL. The germline V and J ends were trimmed by 2 bases and 7 bases, with 12 bases remaining between them. The CDR3 reads CASSQTTKENEQFF. For the CDR3, the DNA is TGCGCCAGCAGCCAAACCACTAAGGAAAATGAGCAGTTCTTC.

The V call is TRBV7-2, the J call TRBJ2-7; D might be TRBD1 (5 bases). The CDR3 covers 12 residues. V lost 5 bases and J lost 4, with 9 bases in between. CDR1 SGHTA and CDR2 FQGNSA come from the germline V gene. The CDR3 sequence: CASSRPGYEQYF. For the CDR3, the DNA is TGTGCCAGCAGCCGACCAGGGTACGAGCAGTACTTC.

The gene calls are TRBV20-1 and TRBJ1-2; TRBD1 matches 7 bases. CDR1 and CDR2 (germline): DFQATT, SNEGSKA (reference sequence). The CDR3 is 12 amino acids. The V gene end was trimmed by 3 bases and the J gene end by 8 bases; junction bases not matched to a gene: 6. CDR3 coding DNA: TGCAGTGCTAGGGTCGCAGGGGGAGGCTACACCTTC. Encoded protein: CSARVAGGGYTF.

This chain joins TRBV10-1 and TRBJ2-7; no reliable D call. This CDR3 region has 13 residues. V lost 3 bases to trimming and J lost 1 base, with 7 bases between them. Germline V gene sequence: CDR1 WNHNN, CDR2 SYGVQD (reference sequence). The CDR3 reads CASSEGSSYEQYF. CDR3 sequence (DNA): TGCGCCAGCAGTGAAGGGTCTTCCTACGAGCAGTACTTC.

On this clone itself: One end of the junction is discordant with germline, which a read error may explain. The rearrangement joins TRBV6-1 to TRBJ2-5, with no clear D. CDR3 length: 13 amino acids. Per germline, CDR1 MNHNS and CDR2 SASEGT. The CDR3 DNA reads as TGCGCCAGCAGTGTGAATGACCAAGAGACCCAGTACTTC. Protein product: CASSVNDQETQYF.

V and J are TRBV6-5 and TRBJ2-3; tentatively, D is TRBD2 (5 bases). The CDR3 has 13 amino acids. Trimming cost V 2 bases and J 4 bases, with 7 bases left between them. CDR1 MNHEY and CDR2 SVGAGI come from the germline V gene. The CDR3 DNA reads TGTGCCAGCAGTTACGCGAGGGCAGATACGCAGTATTTT. Residues: CASSYARADTQYF.

This chain uses TRBV29-1 with TRBJ1-1; D not resolved. The CDR3 totals 14 residues. Trimming removed 4 bases from V and 3 bases from J, with 15 bases in between. Germline V gene sequence: CDR1 SQVTM, CDR2 ANQGSEA. The DNA for the CDR3 is TGCAGCGTTGCTGCGAATTCGGGCTACACTGAAGCTTTCTTT. It encodes CSVAANSGYTEAFF.

V and J are TRBV12-5 and TRBJ1-5; TRBD1 agrees at 10 bases. With 7 bases clipped from V and 2 bases from J, the junction kept 8 bases outside the gene matches. CDR1 and CDR2 from the germline V gene are LGHNT and FRNRAP. The CDR3 spans 16 residues. The chain's CDR3 is CASVFDRGPGNQPQHF. CDR3 nucleotides: TGTGCTAGTGTTTTCGACAGGGGGCCTGGCAATCAGCCCCAGCATTTT. The whole variable domain, remainder taken from reference TRBV12-5 and TRBJ1-5, is DARVTQTPRHKVTEMGQEVTMRCQPILGHNTVFWYRQTMMQGLELLAYFRNRAPLDDSGMPKDRFSAEMPDATLATLKIQPSEPRDSAVYFCASVFDRGPGNQPQHFGDGTRLSIL.

The V and J genes are TRBV5-1 and TRBJ1-2, with 8 nucleotides matching TRBD1. The germline V gene encodes CDR1 SGHRS and CDR2 YFSETQ. The ends lost 5 bases at V and 6 bases at J; junction bases unmatched: 3. The CDR3 consists of 12 residues. The CDR3 DNA is TGCGCCAGCAGGATGACAGGGGATGGCTACACCTTC. Encoded protein: CASRMTGDGYTF.

The chain links TRBV30 to TRBJ1-2; TRBD1 matches at 9 bases. The CDR3 sequence is 14 residues long. Germline CDR1 GTSNPN, CDR2 SVGIG (reference sequence). J gave up 8 bases and V 3 bases, and 10 bases lay outside the gene matches. This chain's CDR3 is CAWRAPGQGSGYTF. The CDR3 nucleotides read TGTGCCTGGAGAGCTCCGGGACAGGGAAGCGGCTACACCTTC.

V and J are TRBV28 and TRBJ1-3, with 7 bases matching TRBD1. J was trimmed by 0 bases and V by 6 bases; bases with no gene match: 5. This CDR3 spans 15 amino acids. Germline values: CDR1 MDHEN, CDR2 SYDVKM. Written as DNA, the CDR3 is TGTGCCAGCAGCCCGGGACAGCCCTCTGGAAACACCATATATTTT. The encoded protein is CASSPGQPSGNTIYF.

The V and J genes are TRBV5-1 and TRBJ2-7; D gene uncertain. The V and J ends lost 4 bases and 0 bases respectively, with 5 bases between them. The germline CDR1 and CDR2 sequences are SGHRS and YFSETQ. The CDR3 sequence is 12 residues long. The CDR3 DNA is TGCGCCAGCAGCCATGACTCCTACGAGCAGTACTTC. This translates into CASSHDSYEQYF.

The rearrangement uses TRBV7-8 and TRBJ1-2; TRBD1 is a possible D gene (5 bases). The CDR3 has 13 amino acids. Between the trimmed V and J ends, which lost 5 bases and 6 bases, there was a span of 13 bases. Germline V gives CDR1 SGHVS, CDR2 FQNEAQ. CDR3 protein: CASSGGGVDGYTF. As DNA, the CDR3 is TGTGCCAGCAGCGGAGGAGGGGTTGATGGCTACACCTTC.

The J gene is TRBJ2-7, the V gene TRBV28, with D perhaps matching TRBD2 (5 bases). V shed 5 bases and J shed 3 bases, with 11 bases lying between them. Germline assignment: CDR1 MDHEN and CDR2 SYDVKM. The CDR3 extends over 13 amino acids. CDR3 bases: TGTGCCAGCAGTGGAGGCCTAGGCTACGAGCAGTACTTC. This translates into CASSGGLGYEQYF.

There are a few counts of this clone. The gene calls are TRBV28 and TRBJ2-5; D assignment may be TRBD1 or TRBD2 (5 bases each). With 5 bases removed from V and 4 bases from J, the gap between germline ends came to 23 bases. The V gene's germline CDR1 is MDHEN and CDR2 SYDVKM. CDR3 size: 17 residues. The CDR3 loop reads CASSLSRTFRDLETQYF. The CDR3 DNA follows: TGTGCCAGCAGTCTCAGCCGGACATTTCGGGATTTAGAGACCCAGTACTTC.

Note on this clone: It is likely a read error, because the conserved phenylalanine at the end of the CDR3 is missing. The chain is built from TRBV3-1 and TRBJ1-1; 8 bases are shared with TRBD1. CDR1 LGHDT and CDR2 YNNKEL come from the germline V gene (reference sequence). The CDR3 spans 14 residues. As DNA, the CDR3 is TGTGCCAGTAGCCCCGGACAGGGGAACACTGAAGCTTTCCTT. This sequence encodes CASSPGQGNTEAFL.

The V call is TRBV6-1, the J call TRBJ2-5; 7 bases are shared with TRBD2. The CDR3 contains 15 residues. The ends lost 7 bases at V and 2 bases at J; junction bases unmatched: 10. Per the germline V gene, CDR1 is MNHNS and CDR2 is SASEGT. CDR3 DNA: TGTGCCAGCACCCTCGGGAGGCGGGGACAAGAGACCCAGTACTTC. Amino acid sequence: CASTLGRRGQETQYF.

This clone appeared a few times. V and J are TRBV28 and TRBJ1-1; no definite D call. Between the trimmed V and J ends, which lost 8 bases and 1 base, there was a span of 14 bases. The CDR3 covers 14 residues. The germline V gene has CDR1 MDHEN and CDR2 SYDVKM. CDR3 sequence reads: CASGRQAGNTEAFF. The CDR3 DNA reads TGTGCCAGCGGCCGCCAGGCAGGGAACACTGAAGCTTTCTTT. The full variable domain, completed using reference TRBV28 and TRBJ1-1, is DVKVTQSSRYLVKRTGEKVFLECVQDMDHENMFWYRQDPGLGLRLIYFSYDVKMKEKGDIPEGYSVSREKKERFSLILESASTNQTSMYLCASGRQAGNTEAFFGQGTRLTVV.

This clone was picked up one time. At one end, the junction sequence differs from germline, possibly due to a read error. The V call is TRBV7-7, the J call TRBJ2-1; 13 bases map to TRBD2. Germline V gene data show CDR1 as SSHAT and CDR2 as FNYEAQ (reference sequence). This CDR3 region has 15 residues. The CDR3 region has the DNA TGTGCTAGCAGCCTGGGACTAGCGGGATACAATGAGCAGTTCTTC. The encoded protein is CASSLGLAGYNEQFF.

The genes are TRBV6-2 or TRBV6-3 and TRBJ1-3, with TRBD1 identical over 8 bases. CDR3 length: 15 residues. The trim removed 7 bases at V and 4 bases at J, leaving 9 bases unmatched. Per the germline V gene, CDR1 is MNHEY and CDR2 is SVGEGT. CDR3 region: CASNRDRSIGNTIYF. The CDR3 bases are TGTGCCAGCAACCGGGACAGGTCGATCGGAAACACCATATATTTT.

This chain uses TRBV6-5 with TRBJ1-2; 10 bases agree with TRBD1. Trimming removed 5 bases from V and 4 bases from J; junction bases left unmatched: 7. The CDR3 is 15 amino acids. CDR1 and CDR2 from the germline V gene are MNHEY and SVGAGI. The CDR3 sequence: CASSSSTGGSYGYTF. The CDR3 DNA sequence: TGTGCCAGCAGTAGCTCGACAGGGGGCAGCTATGGCTACACCTTC.

V and J are TRBV6-1 and TRBJ2-7; possible D gene TRBD1, 5 bases. CDR1 and CDR2 (germline): MNHNS, SASEGT. The CDR3 length is 14 residues. V dropped 3 bases and J dropped 2 bases, with 11 bases sitting between them. CDR3 amino acids: CASSDRVLTYEQYF. The CDR3 DNA reads TGTGCCAGCAGTGACAGGGTCTTGACCTACGAGCAGTACTTC.

CDR3: CASSLVGRGTGELFF. CDR3 nucleotide sequence: TGTGCCAGCAGCTTAGTCGGTCGGGGCACCGGGGAGCTGTTTTTT. The chain employs TRBV11-2 and TRBJ2-2; possible D gene TRBD2, 5 bases. Trimming shortened V by 1 base and J by 4 bases, and 10 bases separated the two germline ends. Germline V CDR1 and CDR2: SGHAT, FQNNGV. CDR3 length: 15 amino acids.

The rearrangement uses TRBV5-1 and TRBJ2-6, with unresolved D. The CDR3 covers 15 residues. V gave up 1 base and J gave up 0 bases, with 5 bases separating them. Germline CDR1 reads SGHRS; CDR2 reads YFSETQ. CDR3 in amino acids: CASSLSLSGANVLTF. The DNA of the CDR3 is TGCGCCAGCAGCTTGTCGCTCTCTGGGGCCAACGTCCTGACTTTC.

In this sample, this clone turned up a few times. As DNA, the CDR3 is TGCAGTGCTAGAGCAGCGGGACTAGCGGGAGGTCATGAGCAGTTCTTC. Protein: CSARAAGLAGGHEQFF. The chain uses TRBV20-1 and TRBJ2-1; the match to TRBD2 covers 15 bases. This CDR3 has 16 amino acids. With 1 base clipped from V and 8 bases from J, the junction kept 6 bases outside the gene matches. Germline V gene sequence: CDR1 DFQATT, CDR2 SNEGSKA (reference sequence).

This clone appeared a few times. The chain is built from TRBV6-1 and TRBJ2-1; D unclear. The CDR3 loop spans 13 amino acids. Per germline, CDR1 MNHNS and CDR2 SASEGT. The V end was cut by 7 bases, the J end by 4 bases, with 11 bases between. For the CDR3, the DNA is TGTGCCAGCAACTACTTCGCTTACAATGAGCAGTTCTTC. It is translated as CASNYFAYNEQFF.

The chain joins TRBV5-1 to TRBJ2-3; D remains unclear. Germline V CDR1 and CDR2: SGHRS, YFSETQ. This CDR3 has 13 amino acids. The V end lost 4 bases, the J end lost 6 bases, and 12 bases lay between the germline ends. The CDR3 here is CASSLRNGDTQYF. In DNA form, the CDR3 reads TGCGCCAGCAGCCTGAGGAACGGTGATACGCAGTATTTT.